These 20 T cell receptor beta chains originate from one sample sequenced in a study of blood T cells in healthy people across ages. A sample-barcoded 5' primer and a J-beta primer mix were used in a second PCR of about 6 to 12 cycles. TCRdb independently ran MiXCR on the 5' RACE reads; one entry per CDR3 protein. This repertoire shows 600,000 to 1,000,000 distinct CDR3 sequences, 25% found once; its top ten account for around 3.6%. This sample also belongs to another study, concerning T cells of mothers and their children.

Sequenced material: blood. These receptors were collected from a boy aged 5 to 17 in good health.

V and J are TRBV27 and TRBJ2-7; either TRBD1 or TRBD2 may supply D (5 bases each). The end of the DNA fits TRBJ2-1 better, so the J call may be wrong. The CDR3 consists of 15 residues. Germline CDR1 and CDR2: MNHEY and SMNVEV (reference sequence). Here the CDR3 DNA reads TGTGCCAGCAGTTTAGGGGGATCCTCGAGGAATGAGCAGTTCTTC. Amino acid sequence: CASSLGGSSRNEQFF.

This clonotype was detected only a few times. Here the CDR3 reads CASGSPGGNEQFF. The CDR3 nucleotides are TGTGCTAGTGGTTCGCCAGGGGGGAATGAGCAGTTCTTC. The chain links TRBV12-5 to TRBJ2-1; D perhaps matches TRBD1 (7 bases). This CDR3 has 13 amino acids. The ends were cut back, 4 bases at V and 7 bases at J, with 11 bases in the middle. Germline V gene sequence: CDR1 LGHNT, CDR2 FRNRAP.

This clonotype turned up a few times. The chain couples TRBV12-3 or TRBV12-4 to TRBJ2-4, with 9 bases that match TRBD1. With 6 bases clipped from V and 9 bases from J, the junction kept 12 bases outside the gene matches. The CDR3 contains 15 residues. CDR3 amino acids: CASSNGGTGRVIQYF. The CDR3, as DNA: TGTGCCAGCAGCAATGGCGGGACAGGGAGGGTCATTCAGTACTTC.

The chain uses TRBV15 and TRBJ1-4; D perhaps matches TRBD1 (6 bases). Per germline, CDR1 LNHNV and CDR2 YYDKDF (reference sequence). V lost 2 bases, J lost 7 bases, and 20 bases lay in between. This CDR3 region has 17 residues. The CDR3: CATSRPTGLGSSEKLFF. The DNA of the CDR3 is TGTGCCACCAGCAGACCTACAGGGTTGGGCAGTAGTGAAAAACTGTTTTTT.

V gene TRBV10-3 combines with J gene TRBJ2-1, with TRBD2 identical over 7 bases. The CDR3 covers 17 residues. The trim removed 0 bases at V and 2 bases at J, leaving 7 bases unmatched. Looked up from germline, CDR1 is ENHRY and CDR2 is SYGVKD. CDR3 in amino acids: CAISESGAGDPYNEQFF. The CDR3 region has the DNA TGTGCCATCAGTGAGTCTGGGGCGGGAGACCCCTACAATGAGCAGTTCTTC.

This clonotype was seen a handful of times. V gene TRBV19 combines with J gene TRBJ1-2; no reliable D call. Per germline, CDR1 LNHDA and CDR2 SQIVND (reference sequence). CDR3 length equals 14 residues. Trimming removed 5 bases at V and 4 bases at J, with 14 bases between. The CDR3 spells CASSPPGDFYGYTF. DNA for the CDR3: TGTGCCAGTAGTCCTCCGGGAGATTTCTATGGCTACACCTTC.

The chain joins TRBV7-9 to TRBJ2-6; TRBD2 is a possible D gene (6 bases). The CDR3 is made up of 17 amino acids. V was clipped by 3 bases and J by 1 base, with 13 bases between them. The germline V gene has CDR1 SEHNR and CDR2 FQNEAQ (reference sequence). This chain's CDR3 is CASSLYGLASGANVLTF. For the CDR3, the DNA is TGTGCCAGCAGCTTGTATGGTCTAGCGTCTGGGGCCAACGTCCTGACTTTC.

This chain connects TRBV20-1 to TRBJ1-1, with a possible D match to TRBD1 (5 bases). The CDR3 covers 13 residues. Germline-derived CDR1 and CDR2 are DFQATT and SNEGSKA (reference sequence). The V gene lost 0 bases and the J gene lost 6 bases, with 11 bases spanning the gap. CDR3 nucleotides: TGCAGTGCTAGAGAAGGGACGGGGGCTGAAGCTTTCTTT. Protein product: CSAREGTGAEAFF.

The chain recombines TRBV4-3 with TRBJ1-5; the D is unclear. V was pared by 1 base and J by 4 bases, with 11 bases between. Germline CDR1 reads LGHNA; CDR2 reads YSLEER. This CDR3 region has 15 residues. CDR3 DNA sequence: TGCGCCAGCAGCCAAGGCGCAGGCCCTAATCAGCCCCAGCATTTT. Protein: CASSQGAGPNQPQHF.

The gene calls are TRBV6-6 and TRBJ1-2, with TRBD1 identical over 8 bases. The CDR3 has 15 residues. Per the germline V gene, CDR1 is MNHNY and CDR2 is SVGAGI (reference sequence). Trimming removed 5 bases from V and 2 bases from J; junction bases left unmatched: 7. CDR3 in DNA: TGTGCCAGCAGTCAAACAGGGGGGAGGAACTATGGCTACACCTTC. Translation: CASSQTGGRNYGYTF.

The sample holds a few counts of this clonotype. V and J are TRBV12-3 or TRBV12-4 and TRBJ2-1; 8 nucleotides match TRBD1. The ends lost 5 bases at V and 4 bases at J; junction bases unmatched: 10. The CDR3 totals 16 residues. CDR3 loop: CASSPTGGLGYNEQFF. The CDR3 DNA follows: TGTGCCAGCAGTCCAACAGGGGGGCTGGGTTACAATGAGCAGTTCTTC.

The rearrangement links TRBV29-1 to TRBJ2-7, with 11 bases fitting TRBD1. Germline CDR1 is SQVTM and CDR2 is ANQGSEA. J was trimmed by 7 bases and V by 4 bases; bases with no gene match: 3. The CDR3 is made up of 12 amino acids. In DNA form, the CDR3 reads TGCAGCGTTGGGACAGGGGGCTGGGAGCAGTACTTC. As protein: CSVGTGGWEQYF.

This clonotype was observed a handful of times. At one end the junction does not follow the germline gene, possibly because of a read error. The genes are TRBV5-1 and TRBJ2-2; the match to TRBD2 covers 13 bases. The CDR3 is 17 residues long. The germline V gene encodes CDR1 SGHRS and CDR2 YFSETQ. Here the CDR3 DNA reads TGCGCCAGCAGCTTTACGACTAGCGGGAGGTACACCGGGGAACTGTTTTTT. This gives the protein CASSFTTSGRYTGELFF.

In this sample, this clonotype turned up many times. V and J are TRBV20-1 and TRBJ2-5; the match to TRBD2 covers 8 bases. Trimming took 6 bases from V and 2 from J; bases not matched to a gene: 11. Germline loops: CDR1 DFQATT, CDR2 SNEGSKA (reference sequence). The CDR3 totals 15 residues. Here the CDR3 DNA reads TGCAGTGCCGAGAAAGGGACTAGAGATCAAGAGACCCAGTACTTC. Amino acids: CSAEKGTRDQETQYF.

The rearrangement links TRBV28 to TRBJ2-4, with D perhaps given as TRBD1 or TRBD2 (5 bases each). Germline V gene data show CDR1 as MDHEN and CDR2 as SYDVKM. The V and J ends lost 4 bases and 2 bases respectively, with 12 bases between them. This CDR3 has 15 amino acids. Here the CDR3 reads CASSYRGATKNIQYF. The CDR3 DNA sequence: TGTGCCAGCAGTTACAGAGGGGCGACCAAAAACATTCAGTACTTC.

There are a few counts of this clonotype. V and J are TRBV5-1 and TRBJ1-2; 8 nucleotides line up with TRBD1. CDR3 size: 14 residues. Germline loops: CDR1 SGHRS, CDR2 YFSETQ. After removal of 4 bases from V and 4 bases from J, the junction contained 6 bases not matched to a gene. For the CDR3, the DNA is TGCGCCAGCAGCATCGGACAGGGTGTCTATGGCTACACCTTC. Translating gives CASSIGQGVYGYTF.

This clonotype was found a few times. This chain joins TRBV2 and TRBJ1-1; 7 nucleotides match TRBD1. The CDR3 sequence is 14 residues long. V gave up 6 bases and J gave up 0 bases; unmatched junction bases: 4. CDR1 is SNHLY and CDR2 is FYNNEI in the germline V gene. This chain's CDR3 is CASREGQLNTEAFF. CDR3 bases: TGTGCCAGCAGAGAGGGACAGTTGAACACTGAAGCTTTCTTT.

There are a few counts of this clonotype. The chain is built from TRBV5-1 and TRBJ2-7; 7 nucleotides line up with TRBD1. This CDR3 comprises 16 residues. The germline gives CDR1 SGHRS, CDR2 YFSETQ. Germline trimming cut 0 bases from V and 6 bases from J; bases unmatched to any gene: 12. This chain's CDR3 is CASSLDSDRALIEQYF. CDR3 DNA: TGCGCCAGCAGCTTGGACAGTGACAGGGCTCTGATCGAGCAGTACTTC.

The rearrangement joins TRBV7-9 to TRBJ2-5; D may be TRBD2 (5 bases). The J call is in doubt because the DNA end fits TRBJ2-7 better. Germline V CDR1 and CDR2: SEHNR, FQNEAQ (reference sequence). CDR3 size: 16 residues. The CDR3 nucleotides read TGTGCCAGCAGCTCGGGGTGGGCAGGTACCTCCTACGAGCAGTACTTC. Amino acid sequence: CASSSGWAGTSYEQYF.

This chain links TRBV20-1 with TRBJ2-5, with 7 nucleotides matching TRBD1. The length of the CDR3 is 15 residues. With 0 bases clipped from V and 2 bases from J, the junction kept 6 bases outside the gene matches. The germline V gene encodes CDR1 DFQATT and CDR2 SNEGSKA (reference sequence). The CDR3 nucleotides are TGCAGTGCTAGAGATCGGGACAGACTACAAGAGACCCAGTACTTC. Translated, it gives CSARDRDRLQETQYF.